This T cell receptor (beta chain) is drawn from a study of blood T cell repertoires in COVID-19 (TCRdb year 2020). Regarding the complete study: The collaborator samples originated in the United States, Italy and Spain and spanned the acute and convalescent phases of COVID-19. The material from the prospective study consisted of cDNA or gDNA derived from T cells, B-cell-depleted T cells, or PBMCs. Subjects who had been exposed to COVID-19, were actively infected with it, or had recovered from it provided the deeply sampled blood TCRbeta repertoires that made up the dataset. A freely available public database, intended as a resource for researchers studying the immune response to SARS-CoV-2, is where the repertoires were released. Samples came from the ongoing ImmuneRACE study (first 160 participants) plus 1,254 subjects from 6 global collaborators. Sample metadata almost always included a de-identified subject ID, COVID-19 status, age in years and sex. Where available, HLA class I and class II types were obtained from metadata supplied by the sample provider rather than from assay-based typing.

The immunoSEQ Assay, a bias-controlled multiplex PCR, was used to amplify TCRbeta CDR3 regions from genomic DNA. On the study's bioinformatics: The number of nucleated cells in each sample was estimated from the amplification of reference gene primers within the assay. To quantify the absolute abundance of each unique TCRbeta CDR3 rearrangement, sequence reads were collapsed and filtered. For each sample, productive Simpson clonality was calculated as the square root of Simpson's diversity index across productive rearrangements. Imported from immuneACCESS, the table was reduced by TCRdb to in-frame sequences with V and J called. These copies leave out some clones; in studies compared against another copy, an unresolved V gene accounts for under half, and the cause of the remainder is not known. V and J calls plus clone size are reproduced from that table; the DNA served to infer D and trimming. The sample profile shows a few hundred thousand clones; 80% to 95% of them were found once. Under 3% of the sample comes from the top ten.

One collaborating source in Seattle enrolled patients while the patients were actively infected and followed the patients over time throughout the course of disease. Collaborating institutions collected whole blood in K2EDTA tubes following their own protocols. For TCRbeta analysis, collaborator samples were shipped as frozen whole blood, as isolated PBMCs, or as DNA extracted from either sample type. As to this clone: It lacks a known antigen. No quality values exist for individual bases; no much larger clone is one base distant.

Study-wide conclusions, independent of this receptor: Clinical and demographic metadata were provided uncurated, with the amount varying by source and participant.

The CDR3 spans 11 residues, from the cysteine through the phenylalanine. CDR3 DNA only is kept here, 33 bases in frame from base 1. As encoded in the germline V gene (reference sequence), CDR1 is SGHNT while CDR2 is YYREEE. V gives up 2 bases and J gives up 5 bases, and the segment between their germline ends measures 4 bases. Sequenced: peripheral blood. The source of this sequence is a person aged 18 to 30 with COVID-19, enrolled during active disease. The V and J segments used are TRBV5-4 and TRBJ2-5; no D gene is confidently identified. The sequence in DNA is TGTGCCAGCAGCTTCAGTGAGACCCAGTACTTC. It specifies CASSFSETQYF.